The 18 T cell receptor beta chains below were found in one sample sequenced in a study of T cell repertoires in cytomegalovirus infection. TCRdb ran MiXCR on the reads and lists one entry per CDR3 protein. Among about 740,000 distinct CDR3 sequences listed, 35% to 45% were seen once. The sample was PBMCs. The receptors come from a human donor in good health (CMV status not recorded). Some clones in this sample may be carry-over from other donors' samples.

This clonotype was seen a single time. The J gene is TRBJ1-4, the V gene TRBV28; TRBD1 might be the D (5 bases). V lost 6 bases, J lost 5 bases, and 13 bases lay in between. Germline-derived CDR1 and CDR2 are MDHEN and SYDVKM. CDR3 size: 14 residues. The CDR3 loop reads CASSAGRMNEKLFF. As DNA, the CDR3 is TGTGCCAGCAGCGCAGGGAGAATGAATGAAAAACTGTTTTTT.

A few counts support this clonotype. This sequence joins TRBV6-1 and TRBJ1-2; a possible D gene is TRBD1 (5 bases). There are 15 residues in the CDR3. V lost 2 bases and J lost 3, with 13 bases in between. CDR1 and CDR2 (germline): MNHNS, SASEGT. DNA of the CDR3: TGTGCCAGCAGTGAACGTGAGGGGTTGGACTATGGCTACACCTTC. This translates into CASSEREGLDYGYTF.

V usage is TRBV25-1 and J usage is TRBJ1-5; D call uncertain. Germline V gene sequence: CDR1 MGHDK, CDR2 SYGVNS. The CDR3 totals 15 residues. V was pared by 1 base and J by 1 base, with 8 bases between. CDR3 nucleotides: TGTGCCAGCAGTGAATCCGGGCCCAGCAATCAGCCCCAGCATTTT. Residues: CASSESGPSNQPQHF.

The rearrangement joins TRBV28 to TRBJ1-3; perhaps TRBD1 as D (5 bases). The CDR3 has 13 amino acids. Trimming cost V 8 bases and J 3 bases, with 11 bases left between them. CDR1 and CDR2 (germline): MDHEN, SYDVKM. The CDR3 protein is CASLSGFGNTIYF. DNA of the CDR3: TGTGCCAGCTTGTCAGGGTTTGGAAACACCATATATTTT.

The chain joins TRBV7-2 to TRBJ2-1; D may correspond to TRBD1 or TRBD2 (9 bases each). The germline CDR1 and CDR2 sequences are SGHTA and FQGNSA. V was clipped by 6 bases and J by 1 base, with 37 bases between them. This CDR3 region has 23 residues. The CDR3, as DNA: TGTGCCAGCAGGCAGACAGGGGGACCGGGACTAGCTCTAAGTCATCAGTCCTACAATGAGCAGTTCTTC. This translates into CASRQTGGPGLALSHQSYNEQFF.

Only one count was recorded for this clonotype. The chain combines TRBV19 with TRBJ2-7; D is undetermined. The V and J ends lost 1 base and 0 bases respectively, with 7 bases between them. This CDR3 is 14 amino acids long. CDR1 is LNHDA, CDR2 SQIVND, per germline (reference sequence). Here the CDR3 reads CASSIAEDSYEQYF. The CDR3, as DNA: TGTGCCAGTAGTATAGCGGAAGACTCCTACGAGCAGTACTTC.

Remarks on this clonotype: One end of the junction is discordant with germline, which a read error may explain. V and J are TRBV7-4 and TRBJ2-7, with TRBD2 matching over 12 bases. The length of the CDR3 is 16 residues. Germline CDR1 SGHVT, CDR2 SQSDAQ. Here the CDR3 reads CASSLRLAGASYEQCF. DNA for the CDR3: TGTGCCAGCAGCTTAAGACTAGCGGGGGCCTCCTACGAGCAGTGCTTC.

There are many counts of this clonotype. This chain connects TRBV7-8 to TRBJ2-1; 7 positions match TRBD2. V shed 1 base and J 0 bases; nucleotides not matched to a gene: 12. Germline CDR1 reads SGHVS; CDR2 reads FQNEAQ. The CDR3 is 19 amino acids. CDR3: CASSLELGGDGSSYNEQFF. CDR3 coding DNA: TGTGCCAGCAGCTTAGAGTTGGGGGGGGACGGGAGCTCCTACAATGAGCAGTTCTTC.

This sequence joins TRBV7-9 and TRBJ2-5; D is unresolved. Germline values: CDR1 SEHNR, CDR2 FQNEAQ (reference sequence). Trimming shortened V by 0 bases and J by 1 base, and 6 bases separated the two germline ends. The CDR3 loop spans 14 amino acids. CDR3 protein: CASSLASCQETQYF. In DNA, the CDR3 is TGTGCCAGCAGCTTAGCCAGCTGCCAAGAGACCCAGTACTTC.

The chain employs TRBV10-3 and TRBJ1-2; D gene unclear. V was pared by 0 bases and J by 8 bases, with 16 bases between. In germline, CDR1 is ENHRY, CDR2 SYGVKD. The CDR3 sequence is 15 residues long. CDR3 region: CAISESEGSVKGYTF. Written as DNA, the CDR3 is TGTGCCATCAGTGAGTCTGAGGGATCAGTGAAGGGCTACACCTTC.

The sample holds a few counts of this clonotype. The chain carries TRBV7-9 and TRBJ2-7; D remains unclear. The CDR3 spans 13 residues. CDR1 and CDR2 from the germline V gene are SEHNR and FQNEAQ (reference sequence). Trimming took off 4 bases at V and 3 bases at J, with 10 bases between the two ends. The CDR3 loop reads CASSSTANYEQYF. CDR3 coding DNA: TGTGCCAGCAGCTCGACGGCCAACTACGAGCAGTACTTC.

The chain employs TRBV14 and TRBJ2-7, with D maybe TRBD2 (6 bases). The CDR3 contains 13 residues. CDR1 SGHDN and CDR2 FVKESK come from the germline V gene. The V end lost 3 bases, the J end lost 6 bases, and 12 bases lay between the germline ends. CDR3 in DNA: TGTGCCAGCAGCCACCCTTGGGAGGCCGAGCAGTACTTC. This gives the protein CASSHPWEAEQYF.

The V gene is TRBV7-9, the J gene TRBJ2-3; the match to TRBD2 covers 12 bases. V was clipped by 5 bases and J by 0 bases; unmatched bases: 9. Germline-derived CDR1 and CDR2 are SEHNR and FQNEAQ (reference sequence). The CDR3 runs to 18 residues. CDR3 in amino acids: CASSTLKTSGGSTDTQYF. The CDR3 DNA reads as TGTGCCAGCAGCACCCTAAAGACTAGCGGGGGAAGCACAGATACGCAGTATTTT.

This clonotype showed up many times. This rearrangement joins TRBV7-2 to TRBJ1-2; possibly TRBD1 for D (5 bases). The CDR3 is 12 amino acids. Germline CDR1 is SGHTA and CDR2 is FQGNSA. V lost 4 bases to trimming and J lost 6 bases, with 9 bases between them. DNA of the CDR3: TGTGCCAGCAGCTCCGTAGGGGATGGCTACACCTTC. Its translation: CASSSVGDGYTF.

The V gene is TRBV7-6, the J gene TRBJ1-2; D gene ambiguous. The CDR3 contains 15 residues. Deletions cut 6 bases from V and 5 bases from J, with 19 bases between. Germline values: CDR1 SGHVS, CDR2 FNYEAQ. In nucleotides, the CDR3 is TGTGCCAGCAGTATCGGAGGAGGTTCCATGTATGGCTACACCTTC. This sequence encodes CASSIGGGSMYGYTF.

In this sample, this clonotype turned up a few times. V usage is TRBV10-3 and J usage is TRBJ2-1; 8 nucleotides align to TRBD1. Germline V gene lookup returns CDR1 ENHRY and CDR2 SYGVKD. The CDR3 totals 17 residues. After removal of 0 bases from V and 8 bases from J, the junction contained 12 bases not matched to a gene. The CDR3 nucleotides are TGTGCCATCAGTGAGTCGACGCAAGGACAGGGCGTCCATGAGCAGTTCTTC. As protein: CAISESTQGQGVHEQFF.

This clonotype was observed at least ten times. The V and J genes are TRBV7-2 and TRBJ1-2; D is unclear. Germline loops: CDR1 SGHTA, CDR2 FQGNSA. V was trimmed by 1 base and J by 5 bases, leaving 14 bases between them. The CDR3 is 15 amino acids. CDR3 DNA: TGTGCCAGCAGCTTAGTTAGAGGGTTTGTTTATGGCTACACCTTC. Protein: CASSLVRGFVYGYTF.

CDR3 sequence reads: CASSWRSPGDPNSPLHF. CDR3 bases: TGTGCCAGCAGCTGGAGAAGTCCCGGGGACCCGAATTCACCCCTCCACTTT. The chain couples TRBV7-9 to TRBJ1-6, with D perhaps TRBD1 (5 bases). The CDR3 runs to 17 residues. Germline V gene sequence: CDR1 SEHNR, CDR2 FQNEAQ (reference sequence). V was cut by 4 bases and J by 7 bases, with 20 bases left in between.